Below are 21 T cell receptor beta chains sequenced from a single sample in a study of T cell repertoires in cytomegalovirus infection. MiXCR, applied by TCRdb to the reads, yields one record per CDR3 protein. The sample carries under 150,000 distinct CDR3 sequences, over 30% recorded once. Their antigens are not known. The material was CD8+ T cells from cultured PBMCs, obtained from culture after CMV antigen stimulation. Every receptor here comes from a human donor in good health (CMV status not recorded). Some clones in this sample may be carry-over from other donors' samples.

The rearrangement links TRBV7-8 to TRBJ2-1; 8 bases map to TRBD2. The CDR3 is 15 residues long. The trim removed 5 bases at V and 6 bases at J, leaving 9 bases unmatched. In germline, CDR1 is SGHVS, CDR2 FQNEAQ. The CDR3 is CASSTGTSKGNEQFF. CDR3 nucleotide sequence: TGTGCCAGCAGCACCGGGACTAGTAAAGGCAATGAGCAGTTCTTC.

This clonotype appeared a few times. V is TRBV6-2 or TRBV6-3 and J is TRBJ1-2, with 7 bases lining up with TRBD1. The ends lost 5 bases at V and 2 bases at J; junction bases unmatched: 8. In germline, CDR1 is MNHEY, CDR2 SVGEGT. This CDR3 contains 15 residues. As DNA, the CDR3 is TGTGCCAGCAGTCTTGAGACAGGGTGGAACTATGGCTACACCTTC. Translated: CASSLETGWNYGYTF.

This clonotype was seen at least ten times. This chain links TRBV19 with TRBJ1-5; no definite D call. This CDR3 contains 13 residues. V lost 3 bases and J lost 2, with 5 bases in between. Germline CDR1 LNHDA, CDR2 SQIVND (reference sequence). The CDR3 nucleotides are TGTGCCAGTAGTATGGAGGGCAATCAGCCCCAGCATTTT. Translated, it gives CASSMEGNQPQHF. Using reference TRBV19 and TRBJ1-5 for the parts outside the CDR3, the full variable domain is DGGITQSPKYLFRKEGQNVTLSCEQNLNHDAMYWYRQDPGQGLRLIYYSQIVNDFQKGDIAEGYSVSREKKESFPLTVTSAQKNPTAFYLCASSMEGNQPQHFGDGTRLSIL.

A few counts support this clonotype. V usage is TRBV11-2 and J usage is TRBJ2-1; 15 nucleotides line up with TRBD2. With V trimmed by 1 base and J by 6 bases, 10 bases remained unmatched. Germline CDR1 SGHAT, CDR2 FQNNGV. This CDR3 spans 19 amino acids. CDR3 in amino acids: CASSLGRQGTSGGRNEQFF. As DNA, the CDR3 is TGTGCCAGCAGCTTAGGCCGACAAGGGACTAGCGGGGGGCGCAATGAGCAGTTCTTC. The whole variable domain, filled in from reference TRBV11-2 and TRBJ2-1, reads EAGVAQSPRYKIIEKRQSVAFWCNPISGHATLYWYQQILGQGPKLLIQFQNNGVVDDSQLPKDRFSAERLKGVDSTLKIQPAKLEDSAVYLCASSLGRQGTSGGRNEQFFGPGTRLTVL.

This clonotype was observed many times. The chain joins TRBV7-8 to TRBJ2-5; D is uncertain. Germline V CDR1 and CDR2: SGHVS, FQNEAQ. V was trimmed by 2 bases and J by 1 base, leaving 8 bases between them. The length of the CDR3 is 14 residues. CDR3 region: CASSLLLVQETQYF. In DNA, the CDR3 is TGTGCCAGCAGCTTACTCTTGGTCCAAGAGACCCAGTACTTC.

V and J are TRBV27 and TRBJ2-1; 11 bases match TRBD2. The CDR3 runs to 18 residues. Per the germline V gene, CDR1 is MNHEY and CDR2 is SMNVEV (reference sequence). J was trimmed by 3 bases and V by 8 bases; bases with no gene match: 15. The CDR3 spells CASSLGLAGGRSYNEQFF. In nucleotides, the CDR3 is TGTGCCAGCTCCCTGGGGCTAGCGGGGGGCAGGAGCTACAATGAGCAGTTCTTC.

This clonotype was observed at least ten times. The chain employs TRBV12-3 or TRBV12-4 and TRBJ2-1; 10 bases line up with TRBD1. The ends lost 6 bases at V and 8 bases at J; junction bases unmatched: 10. This CDR3 comprises 15 residues. CDR3 residues: CASSFGTGDVDEQFF. The CDR3 DNA reads as TGTGCCAGCAGCTTCGGGACAGGGGATGTCGATGAGCAGTTCTTC.

J is TRBJ2-3 and V is TRBV25-1; TRBD2 aligns across 10 bases. CDR3 length: 17 residues. In germline, CDR1 is MGHDK, CDR2 SYGVNS. V lost 0 bases to trimming and J lost 6 bases; unmatched junction nucleotides: 9. CDR3 coding DNA: TGTGCCAGCAGTGAATACTTCCAGCGGGGGGGAAAGGATACGCAGTATTTT. Translated: CASSEYFQRGGKDTQYF.

The chain carries TRBV6-4 and TRBJ2-3, with D perhaps matching TRBD2 (5 bases). The CDR3 runs 15 residues. Looked up from germline, CDR1 is MRHNA and CDR2 is SNTAGT. V dropped 5 bases and J dropped 4 bases, with 16 bases sitting between them. The CDR3 nucleotides read TGTGCCAGCAGTCCTCGGACTGGAGTAGCAGATACGCAGTATTTT. This encodes CASSPRTGVADTQYF.

The rearrangement links TRBV18 to TRBJ1-1; 9 nucleotides align to TRBD1. Germline V CDR1 and CDR2: KGHSH, LQKENI. CDR3 length equals 15 residues. J gave up 8 bases and V 3 bases, and 10 bases lay outside the gene matches. CDR3 in amino acids: CASSPFGGQGREAFF. The CDR3 DNA reads TGTGCCAGCTCACCTTTTGGCGGACAGGGGAGAGAAGCTTTCTTT.

This clonotype was detected only a few times. The V call is TRBV4-1, the J call TRBJ2-1; D possibly matches TRBD1 or TRBD2 (5 bases each). V lost 4 bases, J lost 4 bases, and 8 bases lay in between. The germline V gene has CDR1 MGHRA and CDR2 YSYEKL. This CDR3 is built from 13 residues. The CDR3: CASSPEGYNEQFF. The DNA of the CDR3 is TGCGCCAGCAGCCCTGAGGGGTACAATGAGCAGTTCTTC.

This clonotype has a count of ten or more. The CDR3 loop is CASREGYEQYF. The CDR3, as DNA: TGTGCCAGCAGGGAAGGCTACGAGCAGTACTTC. V is TRBV12-3 or TRBV12-4 and J is TRBJ2-7; no definite D call. CDR3 length equals 11 residues. V lost 6 bases, J lost 3 bases, and 6 bases lay in between.

J is TRBJ2-1 and V is TRBV28; D possibly corresponds to TRBD2 (6 bases). Per the germline V gene, CDR1 is MDHEN and CDR2 is SYDVKM. Between the trimmed V and J ends, which lost 7 bases and 10 bases, there was a span of 23 bases. This CDR3 contains 15 residues. The CDR3 DNA sequence: TGTGCCAGCACCGCAGCAGGGAGGAGAAAACCGGAGCAGTTCTTC. Protein: CASTAAGRRKPEQFF. Complete variable domain (other parts from reference TRBV28 and TRBJ2-1): DVKVTQSSRYLVKRTGEKVFLECVQDMDHENMFWYRQDPGLGLRLIYFSYDVKMKEKGDIPEGYSVSREKKERFSLILESASTNQTSMYLCASTAAGRRKPEQFFGPGTRLTVL.

V is TRBV14 and J is TRBJ2-2; D ambiguous. The CDR3 extends over 13 amino acids. Germline-derived CDR1 and CDR2 are SGHDN and FVKESK. Deletions cut 3 bases from V and 6 bases from J, with 8 bases between. In DNA form, the CDR3 reads TGTGCCAGCAGCCATGTGGTCCCCGGGGAGCTGTTTTTT. It specifies CASSHVVPGELFF.

V and J are TRBV5-1 and TRBJ2-7; D not resolved. Trimming took 0 bases from V and 2 from J, leaving 9 bases between them. Germline loops: CDR1 SGHRS, CDR2 YFSETQ. This CDR3 region has 14 residues. CDR3 sequence: CASSLGVAAYEQYF. The CDR3 nucleotides read TGCGCCAGCAGCTTGGGGGTAGCAGCCTACGAGCAGTACTTC.

For the CDR3, the DNA is TGTGCCAGCAGCTTGGGGTCCGGACTCTACGAGCAGTACTTC. Encoded protein: CASSLGSGLYEQYF. This chain joins TRBV5-6 and TRBJ2-7; maybe TRBD2 (5 bases). Trimming stripped 0 bases from V and 3 bases from J, with 10 bases between. CDR3 length: 14 amino acids. From germline, CDR1 is SGHDT and CDR2 YYEEEE.

This clonotype was found many times. The chain links TRBV7-2 to TRBJ2-7; no clear D. The V and J ends lost 7 bases and 0 bases respectively, with 13 bases between them. This CDR3 region has 14 residues. CDR1 and CDR2 (germline): SGHTA, FQGNSA. Written as DNA, the CDR3 is TGTGCCAGCACCCGGAAACCTAGCTCCTACGAGCAGTACTTC. As protein: CASTRKPSSYEQYF.

The chain recombines TRBV27 with TRBJ1-1; D remains unclear. Germline CDR1 is MNHEY and CDR2 is SMNVEV (reference sequence). The V gene lost 2 bases and the J gene lost 4 bases, with 11 bases spanning the gap. This CDR3 is built from 14 residues. This CDR3 is CASSLMGGITEAFF. Written as DNA, the CDR3 is TGTGCCAGCAGTTTAATGGGTGGGATCACTGAAGCTTTCTTT.

This rearrangement joins TRBV6-5 to TRBJ2-7; D is unresolved. This CDR3 is 12 amino acids long. Looked up from germline, CDR1 is MNHEY and CDR2 is SVGAGI. Between the trimmed V and J ends, which lost 7 bases and 3 bases, there was a span of 10 bases. The CDR3 DNA is TGTGCCAGCAACTCGGGCTTCTACGAGCAGTACTTC. This codes for CASNSGFYEQYF.

There are many counts of this clonotype. V gene TRBV4-2 combines with J gene TRBJ1-5; TRBD1 is a possible D gene (6 bases). The V gene's germline CDR1 is LGHNA and CDR2 YNFKEQ. The V and J ends lost 5 bases and 4 bases respectively, with 18 bases between them. CDR3 size: 16 residues. The CDR3 region is CASSERGRGPNQPQHF. As DNA, the CDR3 is TGTGCCAGCAGCGAAAGGGGCAGGGGCCCGAATCAGCCCCAGCATTTT.

This clonotype was picked up many times. The chain joins TRBV7-2 to TRBJ1-1; 7 bases align to TRBD1. The length of the CDR3 is 15 residues. The trim removed 5 bases at V and 11 bases at J, leaving 17 bases unmatched. Germline CDR1 reads SGHTA; CDR2 reads FQGNSA. CDR3 bases: TGTGCCAGCAGCCCCGAAGGGGGCTTGGTTCGGTCGGCTTTCTTT. Translating it yields CASSPEGGLVRSAFF.